This paragraph covers one T cell receptor beta chain sequence. What it binds is not known. The germline V gene has CDR1 LNHDA and CDR2 SQIVND (reference sequence). This CDR3 has 12 amino acids. V was clipped by 3 bases and J by 9 bases, with 9 bases between them. This sample was taken from a study of a mutant IDH1 vaccine in newly diagnosed glioma. Overall study findings and caveats: Pseudoprogression appeared unlinked to shifts in leading peripheral T cell clonotypes.

Clones were sequenced by immunoSEQ multiplex PCR, and TCRdb holds only the in-frame ones, with some missing. The sample shows some 50,000 clones, approximately 92% of them seen only once. Time point indicated: week 35, safety follow-up. Each vaccine dose was 300 ug of mutant IDH1 20-mer peptide, with topical imiquimod. The sample here was PBMCs, taken from a glioma patient whose treatment included an IDH1 peptide vaccine. V and J are TRBV19 and TRBJ1-5, with D perhaps TRBD1 (5 bases). The TCR comes from a man aged 50 to 60 with glioma. CDR3 nucleotide sequence: TGTGCCAGTAGTATCTGGGGACGGCCCCAGCATTTT. Protein: CASSIWGRPQHF.